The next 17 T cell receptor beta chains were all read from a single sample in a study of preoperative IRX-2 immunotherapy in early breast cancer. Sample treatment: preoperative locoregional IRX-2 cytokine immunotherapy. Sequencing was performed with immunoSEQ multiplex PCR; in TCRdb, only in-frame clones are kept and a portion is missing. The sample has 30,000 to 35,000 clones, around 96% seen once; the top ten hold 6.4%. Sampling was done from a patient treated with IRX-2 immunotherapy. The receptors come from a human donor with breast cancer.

CDR3 amino acids: CASSQARMDEQFF. Here the CDR3 DNA reads TGCGCCAGCAGCCAAGCTCGTATGGATGAGCAGTTCTTC. The rearrangement links TRBV4-3 to TRBJ2-1; D gene ambiguous. V was trimmed by 1 base and J by 8 bases, leaving 9 bases between them. The CDR3 is made up of 13 amino acids. Germline CDR1 and CDR2: LGHNA and YSLEER.

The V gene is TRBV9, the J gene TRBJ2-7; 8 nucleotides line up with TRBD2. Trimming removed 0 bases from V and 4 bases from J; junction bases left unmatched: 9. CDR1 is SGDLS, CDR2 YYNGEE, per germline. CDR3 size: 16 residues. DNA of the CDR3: TGTGCCAGCAGCGTAGGAGAGGGGGGACTAGGGTACGAGCAGTACTTC. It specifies CASSVGEGGLGYEQYF.

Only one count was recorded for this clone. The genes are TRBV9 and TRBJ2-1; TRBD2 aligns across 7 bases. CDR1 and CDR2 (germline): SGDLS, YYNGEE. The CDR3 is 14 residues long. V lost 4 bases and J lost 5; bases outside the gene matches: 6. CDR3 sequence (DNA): TGTGCCAGCAGCCCGCGGGGGAGGAACAATGAGCAGTTCTTC. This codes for CASSPRGRNNEQFF.

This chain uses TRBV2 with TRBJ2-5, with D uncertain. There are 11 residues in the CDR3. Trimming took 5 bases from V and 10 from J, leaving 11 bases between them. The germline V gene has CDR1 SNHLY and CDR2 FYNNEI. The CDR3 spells CASSSEVVQYF. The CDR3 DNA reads TGTGCCAGCAGTTCAGAGGTGGTCCAGTACTTC.

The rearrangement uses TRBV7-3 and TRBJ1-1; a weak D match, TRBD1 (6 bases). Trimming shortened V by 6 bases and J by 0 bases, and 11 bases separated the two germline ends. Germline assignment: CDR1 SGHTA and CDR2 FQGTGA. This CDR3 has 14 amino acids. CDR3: CASSAGQMNTEAFF. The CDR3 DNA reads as TGTGCCAGCAGTGCCGGACAGATGAACACTGAAGCTTTCTTT.

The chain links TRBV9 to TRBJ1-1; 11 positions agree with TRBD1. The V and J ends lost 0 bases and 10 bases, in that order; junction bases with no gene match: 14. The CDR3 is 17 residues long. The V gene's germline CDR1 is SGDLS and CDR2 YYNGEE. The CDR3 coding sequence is TGTGCCAGCAGCGTAGACGGACAGGGGGCCCGTGGGGACGGAGCTTTCTTT. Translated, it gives CASSVDGQGARGDGAFF.

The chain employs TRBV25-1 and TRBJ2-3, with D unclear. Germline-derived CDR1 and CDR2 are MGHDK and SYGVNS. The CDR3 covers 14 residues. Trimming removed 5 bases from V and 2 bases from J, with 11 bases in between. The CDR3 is CASSIEPVTDTQYF. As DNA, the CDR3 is TGTGCCAGCAGTATCGAGCCAGTCACAGATACGCAGTATTTT.

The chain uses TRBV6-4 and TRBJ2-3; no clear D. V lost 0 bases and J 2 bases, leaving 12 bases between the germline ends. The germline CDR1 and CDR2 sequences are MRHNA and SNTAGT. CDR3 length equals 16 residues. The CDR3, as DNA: TGTGCCAGCAGTGACTCGTTCGTCGGCCCCACAGATACGCAGTATTTT. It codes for CASSDSFVGPTDTQYF.

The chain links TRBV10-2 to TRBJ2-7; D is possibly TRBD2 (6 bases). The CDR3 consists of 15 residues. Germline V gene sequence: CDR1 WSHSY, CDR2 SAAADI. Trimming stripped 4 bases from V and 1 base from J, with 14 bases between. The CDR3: CASSAARGFSYEQYF. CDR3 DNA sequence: TGCGCCAGCAGTGCAGCACGGGGGTTTTCCTACGAGCAGTACTTC.

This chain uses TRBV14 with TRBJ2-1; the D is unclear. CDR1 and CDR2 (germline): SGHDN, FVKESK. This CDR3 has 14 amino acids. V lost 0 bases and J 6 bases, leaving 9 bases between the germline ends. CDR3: CASSQELVGNEQFF. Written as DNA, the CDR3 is TGTGCCAGCAGCCAAGAGTTAGTAGGCAATGAGCAGTTCTTC.

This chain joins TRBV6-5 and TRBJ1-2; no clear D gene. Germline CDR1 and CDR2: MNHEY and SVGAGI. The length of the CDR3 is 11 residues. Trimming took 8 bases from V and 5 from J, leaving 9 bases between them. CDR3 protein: CASGQPYGYTF. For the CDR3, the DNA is TGTGCCAGCGGCCAGCCGTATGGCTACACCTTC.

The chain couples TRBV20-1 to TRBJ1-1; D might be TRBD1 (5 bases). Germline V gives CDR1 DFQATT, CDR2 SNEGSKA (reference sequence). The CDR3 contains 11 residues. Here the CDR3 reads CHDSLNTEAFF. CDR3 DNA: TGCCACGACAGCCTGAACACTGAAGCTTTCTTT.

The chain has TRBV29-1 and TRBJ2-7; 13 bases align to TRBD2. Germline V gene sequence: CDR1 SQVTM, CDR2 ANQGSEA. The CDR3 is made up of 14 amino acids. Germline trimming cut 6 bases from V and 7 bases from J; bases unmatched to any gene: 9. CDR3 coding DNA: TGCAGCGTGCGGACTAGCGGGAGCTCGGGGGAGCAGTACTTC. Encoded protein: CSVRTSGSSGEQYF.

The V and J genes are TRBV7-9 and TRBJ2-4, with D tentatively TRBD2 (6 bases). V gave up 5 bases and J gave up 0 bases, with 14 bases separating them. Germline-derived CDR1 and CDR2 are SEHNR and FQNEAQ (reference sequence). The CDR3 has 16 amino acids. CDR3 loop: CASSDRRDLAKNIQYF. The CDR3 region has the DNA TGTGCCAGCAGCGATAGGAGGGATCTAGCCAAAAACATTCAGTACTTC.

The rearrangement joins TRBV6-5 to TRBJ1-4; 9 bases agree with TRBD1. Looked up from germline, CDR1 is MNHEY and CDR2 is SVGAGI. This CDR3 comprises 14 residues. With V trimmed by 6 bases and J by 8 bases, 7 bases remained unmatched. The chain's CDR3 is CASSPGTGREKLFF. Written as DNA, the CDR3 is TGTGCCAGCAGCCCAGGGACAGGGCGCGAAAAACTGTTTTTT.

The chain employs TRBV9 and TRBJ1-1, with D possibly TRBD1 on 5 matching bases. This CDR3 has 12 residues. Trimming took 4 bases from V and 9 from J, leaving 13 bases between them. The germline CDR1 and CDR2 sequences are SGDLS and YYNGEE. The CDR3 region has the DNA TGTGCCAGCAGCCGCGACAGAACAAAAGCTTTCTTT. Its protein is CASSRDRTKAFF.

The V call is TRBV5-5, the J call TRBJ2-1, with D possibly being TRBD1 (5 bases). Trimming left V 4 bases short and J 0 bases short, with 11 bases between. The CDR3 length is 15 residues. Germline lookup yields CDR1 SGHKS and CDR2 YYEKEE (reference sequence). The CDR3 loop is CASSRDSSSYNEQFF. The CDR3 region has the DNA TGTGCCAGCAGCCGTGACAGTAGCTCCTACAATGAGCAGTTCTTC.